These T cell receptor beta chains were read from a single sample in a study of T cell repertoires in cytomegalovirus infection. No cognate antigen is known for these TCRs. One entry per CDR3 protein results from TCRdb running MiXCR on the reads. Of about a million distinct CDR3 sequences in the sample, around 32% are singletons; the top ten hold 11% to 15%. The material sequenced was cultured CD8+ T cells from PBMCs, taken from culture after CMV antigen stimulation. All receptors come from a human donor in good health (CMV status not recorded). Some clones in this sample may be carry-over from other donors' samples. The CDR3 runs from the conserved cysteine through the conserved F or W. A D gene is named only where the DNA matches it firmly. The size of a clone is reported for some rows only, either as once, few or many, or as a class for expanded clones.

TRBJ2-3 TRBV19 many - TGTGCCAGTAGGTCACAGGGCGCAGATACGCAGTATTTT CASRSQGADTQYF
TRBJ2-7 TRBV6-1 - - TGTGCCAGCAGTCCGGGACTGGGCCCCTACGAGCAGTACTTC CASSPGLGPYEQYF
TRBJ2-3 TRBV4-3 - TRBD2 TGCGCCAGCAGCCCCGCTCGGGGGGATACAGATACGCAGTATTTT CASSPARGDTDTQYF
TRBJ2-3 TRBV10-2 few - TGCGCCAGCAGAGAGGGCCCGTCCACAGATACGCAGTATTTT CASREGPSTDTQYF
TRBJ2-1 TRBV6-2/TRBV6-3 few TRBD2 TGTGCCAGCAGTTACATGGCGGGACTAGCGGGCCTTGGGGGTAATGAGCAGTTCTTC CASSYMAGLAGLGGNEQFF
TRBJ2-3 TRBV7-2 many TRBD2 TGTGCCAGCAGCCAAAGCGGGGGCACAGATACGCAGTATTTT CASSQSGGTDTQYF
TRBJ1-5 TRBV7-6 many - TGTGCCAGCAGTTTAGGGGGTATCAGCAATCAGCCCCAGCATTTT CASSLGGISNQPQHF
TRBJ1-1 TRBV12-3/TRBV12-4 few - TGTGCCAGCAGCCCAAGGGCAGGGCTTTTGAACACTGAAGCTTTCTTT CASSPRAGLLNTEAFF
TRBJ2-1 TRBV7-9 few TRBD2 TGTGCCAGCAGCTCCGGACTAGCGGGTGATGAGCAGTTCTTC CASSSGLAGDEQFF
TRBJ1-5 TRBV4-3 - - TGCGCCAGCAGCCAAGATAAGAGTCAGCCCCAGCATTTT CASSQDKSQPQHF
TRBJ1-3 TRBV20-1 - - TGCAGTGCTAGAGATTTCAAACAGACTTCTGGAAACACCATATATTTT CSARDFKQTSGNTIYF
TRBJ2-2 TRBV5-5 - - TGTGCCAGCAGCTTGGTCAGGGGAATTTACACCGGGGAGCTGTTTTTT CASSLVRGIYTGELFF
TRBJ2-3 TRBV4-1 - TRBD2 TGCGCCAGCAGCCAACTAGCGGGGGGGCTTGGTAGCACAGATACGCAGTATTTT CASSQLAGGLGSTDTQYF
TRBJ2-3 TRBV28 few - TGTGCCAGCAGTTTGGACAGTAACACAGATACGCAGTATTTT CASSLDSNTDTQYF
TRBJ1-4 TRBV6-5 few - TGTGCCAGCAGTTACTCGATATATCCCGCAACTAATGAAAAACTGTTTTTT CASSYSIYPATNEKLFF
TRBJ2-3 TRBV4-3 - TRBD1 TGCGCCAGCAGCCAAGATAGGACAGGAAGCACAGATACGCAGTATTTT CASSQDRTGSTDTQYF
TRBJ2-3 TRBV2 - - TGTGCCAGCAGTCCGGACCCGAAGGATACGCAGTATTTT CASSPDPKDTQYF